Listed here is a single TCR beta chain. Its matching antigen is unknown. CDR3 size: 13 residues. With V trimmed by 3 bases and J by 8 bases, 3 bases remained unmatched. Per germline, CDR1 LGHDT and CDR2 YNNKEL (reference sequence). This sample was taken from a study of T cell responses to AZD1222 COVID-19 vaccine. Findings and limits, study-wide: Receipt of two AZD1222 doses was followed by a rise in Spike-specific TCR breadth and depth.

Using immunoSEQ multiplex PCR, the repertoire was profiled, and TCRdb retains in-frame clones only, with some absent. The sample yields 85,000 to 100,000 clones, around 86% seen once. The material was peripheral blood, obtained on day 0 of AZD1222 vaccination. This chain links TRBV3-1 (or the pseudogene TRBV3-2) with TRBJ2-1, with 8 bases that match TRBD1. This receptor was taken from an adult in good health. The CDR3 DNA reads TGTGCCAGCAGCCACGGACAGGGCTATGAGCAGTTCTTC. This gives the protein CASSHGQGYEQFF.